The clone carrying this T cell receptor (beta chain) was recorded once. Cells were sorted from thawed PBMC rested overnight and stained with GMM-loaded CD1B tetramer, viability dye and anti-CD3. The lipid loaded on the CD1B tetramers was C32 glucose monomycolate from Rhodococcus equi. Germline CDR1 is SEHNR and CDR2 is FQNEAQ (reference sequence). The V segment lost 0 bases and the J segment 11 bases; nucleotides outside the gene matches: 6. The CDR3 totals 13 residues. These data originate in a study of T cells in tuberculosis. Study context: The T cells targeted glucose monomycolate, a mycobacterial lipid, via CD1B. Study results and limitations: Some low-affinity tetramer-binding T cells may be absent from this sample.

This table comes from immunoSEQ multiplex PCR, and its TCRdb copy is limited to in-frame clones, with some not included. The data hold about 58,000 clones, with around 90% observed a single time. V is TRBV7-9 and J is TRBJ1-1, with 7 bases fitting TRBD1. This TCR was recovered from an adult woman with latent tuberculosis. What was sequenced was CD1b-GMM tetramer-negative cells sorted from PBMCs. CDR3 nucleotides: TGTGCCAGCAGCTTAGCGTCCACAGGGGATGCTTTCTTT. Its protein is CASSLASTGDAFF.